This T cell receptor (beta chain) originates from a study of brain T cells in children with intractable seizures. Time point given: blood from clinic visit 5 months post-surgery; TSC patient then seizure free. Data came from immunoSEQ multiplex PCR; TCRdb stores just in-frame clones and leaves some out. Here the sample spans 340,000 or so clones, over 90% being singletons. The CDR3 extends over 14 amino acids. Between the trimmed V and J ends, which lost 1 base and 4 bases, there was a span of 10 bases. Germline CDR1 LGHNA, CDR2 YNFKEQ. The rearrangement joins TRBV4-2 to TRBJ2-5, with D perhaps matching TRBD2 (6 bases). The clonotype comes from a boy in the first two years of life with tuberous sclerosis and intractable seizures. The source material was peripheral blood, sampled roughly 5 months after surgery. The CDR3 loop is CASSQGAGTETQYF. DNA of the CDR3: TGTGCCAGCAGCCAAGGTGCGGGAACAGAGACCCAGTACTTC.